This T cell receptor (beta chain) comes out of a study of cytomegalovirus exposure and HLA in healthy donors. Germline assignment: CDR1 MNHEY and CDR2 SMNVEV (reference sequence). Trimming pared 6 bases from V and 3 bases from J, leaving 15 bases between. The CDR3 is made up of 14 amino acids. Use of 60 Vbeta and 13 Jbeta primers characterized the PCR. TCRdb's table, derived via immunoSEQ multiplex PCR, lists solely in-frame clones and lacks some. The data show under 200,000 clones, approximately 72% seen once. The specimen was PBMCs. This TCR was sampled from a man aged 18 to 29 in good health and CMV-seronegative. The gene calls are TRBV27 and TRBJ2-7, with D tentatively TRBD1 (6 bases). The CDR3: CASSPRQANYEQYF. The CDR3 DNA sequence: TGTGCCAGCAGCCCCCGACAGGCCAACTACGAGCAGTACTTC.